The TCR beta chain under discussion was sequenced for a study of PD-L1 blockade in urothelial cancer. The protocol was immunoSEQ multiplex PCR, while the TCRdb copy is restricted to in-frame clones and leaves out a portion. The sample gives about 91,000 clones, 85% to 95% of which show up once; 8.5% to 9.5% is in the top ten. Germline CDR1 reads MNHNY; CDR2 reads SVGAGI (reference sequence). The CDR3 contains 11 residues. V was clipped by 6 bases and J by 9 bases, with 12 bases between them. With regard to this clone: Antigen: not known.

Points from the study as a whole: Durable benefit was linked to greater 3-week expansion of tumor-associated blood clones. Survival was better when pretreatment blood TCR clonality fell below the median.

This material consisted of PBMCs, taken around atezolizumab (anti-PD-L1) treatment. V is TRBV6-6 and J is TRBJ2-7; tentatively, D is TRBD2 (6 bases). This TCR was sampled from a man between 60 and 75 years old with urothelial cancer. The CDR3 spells CASRQRAGQYF. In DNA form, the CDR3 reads TGTGCCAGCAGACAGAGAGCGGGGCAGTACTTC.